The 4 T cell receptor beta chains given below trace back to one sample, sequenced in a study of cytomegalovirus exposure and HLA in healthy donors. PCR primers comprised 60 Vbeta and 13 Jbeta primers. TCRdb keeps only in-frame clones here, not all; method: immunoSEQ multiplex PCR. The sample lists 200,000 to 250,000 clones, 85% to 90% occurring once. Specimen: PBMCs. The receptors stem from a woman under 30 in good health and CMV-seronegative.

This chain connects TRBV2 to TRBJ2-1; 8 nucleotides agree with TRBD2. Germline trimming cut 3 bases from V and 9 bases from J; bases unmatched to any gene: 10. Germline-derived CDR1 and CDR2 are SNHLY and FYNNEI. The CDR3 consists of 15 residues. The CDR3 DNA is TGTGCCAGCAGTGACCCAGCGGGAGTACCTGGTGAGCAGTTCTTC. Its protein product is CASSDPAGVPGEQFF.

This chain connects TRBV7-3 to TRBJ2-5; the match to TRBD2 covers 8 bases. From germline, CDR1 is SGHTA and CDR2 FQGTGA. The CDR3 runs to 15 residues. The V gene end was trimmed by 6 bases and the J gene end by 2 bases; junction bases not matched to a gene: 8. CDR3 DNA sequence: TGTGCCAGCAGGTACGACGGACTAGCTCAAGAGACCCAGTACTTC. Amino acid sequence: CASRYDGLAQETQYF.

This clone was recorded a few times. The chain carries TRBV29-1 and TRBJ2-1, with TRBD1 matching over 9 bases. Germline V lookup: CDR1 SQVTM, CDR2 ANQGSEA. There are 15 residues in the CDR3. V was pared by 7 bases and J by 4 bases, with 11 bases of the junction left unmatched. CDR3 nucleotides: TGCAGCGCCGTACTTCCGGGACAGGGTTACAATGAGCAGTTCTTC. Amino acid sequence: CSAVLPGQGYNEQFF.

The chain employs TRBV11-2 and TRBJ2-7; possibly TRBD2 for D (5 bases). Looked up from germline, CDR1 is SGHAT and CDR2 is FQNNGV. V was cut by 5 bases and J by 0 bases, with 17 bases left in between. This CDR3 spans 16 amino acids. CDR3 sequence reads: CASSPSTRAVSYEQYF. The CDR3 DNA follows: TGTGCCAGCAGCCCCTCCACTAGAGCTGTCTCCTACGAGCAGTACTTC.